A selection of T cell receptor beta chains follows, all from one sample in a study of T cells after yellow fever vaccination. One entry per CDR3 protein, called by TCRdb with MiXCR from the 5' RACE reads. The table lists about 170,000 distinct CDR3 sequences, around 10% of them singletons. Material: CD8+ T cells sorted from PBMCs, obtained 15 days after the yellow fever booster vaccination. The receptors stem from a man between 18 and 29 years old who received the YFV17D yellow fever vaccine. Both conserved end residues are part of each CDR3. A D gene is named only where the DNA matches it firmly. The size entry is marked missing in some rows and otherwise reads once, few, many or a size class.

few	TRBJ1-5	TRBV6-5	NA	TGTGCCAGCAGTTACTCGAGGGGTGTCGGTGACACACAGCAGCCCCAGCATTTT	CASSYSRGVGDTQQPQHF
NA	TRBJ2-3	TRBV4-1	TRBD2	TGCGCCAGCAGCCCGGGGGCGGGGGGGACCAACACAGATACGCAGTATTTT	CASSPGAGGTNTDTQYF
few	TRBJ1-2	TRBV6-5	NA	TGTGCCACCAACCTCGACGGTGGCGGCGGGGGCTACACCTTC	CATNLDGGGGGYTF
once	TRBJ2-3	TRBV10-3	NA	TGTGCCATCAGTGAGGCGCTAAACGGGATCACAGGGAGTGAGCATTTT	CAISEALNGITGSEHF
many	TRBJ2-2	TRBV29-1	NA	TGCAGCGTTGTTTCTCCGAACACCGGGGAGCTGTTTTTT	CSVVSPNTGELFF
NA	TRBJ2-3	TRBV9	NA	TGTGCCAGCAGCGAGGGGACCTTCCCTAGCACAGATACGCAGTATTTT	CASSEGTFPSTDTQYF
NA	TRBJ1-5	TRBV11-2	TRBD1	TGTGCCAGCAGCTTCGGGACAGCCAATCAGCCCCAGCATTTT	CASSFGTANQPQHF
many	TRBJ2-3	TRBV28	NA	TGTGCCAGCAGTTTACTAAGTAACCTCGCAGATACGCAGTATTTT	CASSLLSNLADTQYF
few	TRBJ2-1	TRBV6-1	TRBD1	TGTGCCAGCAGTGAGATCCCGGGACAGGGGAACAATGAGCAGTTCTTC	CASSEIPGQGNNEQFF
NA	TRBJ2-7	TRBV7-2	NA	TGTGCCAGCAGCTTATTCCCGGCCGGGGAGATAGGCTCCTACGAGCAGTACTTC	CASSLFPAGEIGSYEQYF
NA	TRBJ2-2	TRBV29-1	TRBD1	TGCAGCGTTCTGACAGGGTTCGGAGCCGGGGAGCTGTTTTTT	CSVLTGFGAGELFF
few	TRBJ2-2	TRBV5-1	NA	TGCGCCAGCAGCGAAGGGGCGGCCGGGGAGCTGTTTTTT	CASSEGAAGELFF
many	TRBJ2-5	TRBV20-1	TRBD2	TGCAGTGCTAGAGCTAAAAAGGGGACTAGCGGGGTCCCTGGAGAGACCCAGTACTTC	CSARAKKGTSGVPGETQYF
once	TRBJ2-3	TRBV29-1	TRBD2	TGCAGCGTCGTCCGGGAGGGGGGCGGCACAGATACGCAGTATTTT	CSVVREGGGTDTQYF
NA	TRBJ2-3	TRBV18	NA	TGTGCCAGCTCCCACAGGGACTTGCCAGATACGCAGTATTTT	CASSHRDLPDTQYF
many	TRBJ2-5	TRBV4-3	NA	TGCGCCAGCAGCCAAGCGGGGAAGGTCGGGGAGACCCAGTACTTC	CASSQAGKVGETQYF
NA	TRBJ2-7	TRBV7-2	NA	TGTGCCAGCAGCTTCTTTAGCGGTTCCTACGAGCAGTACTTC	CASSFFSGSYEQYF
few	TRBJ1-5	TRBV4-1	NA	TGCGCCAGCAGCCAAGTGACGGAGGGCAATCAGCCCCAGCATTTT	CASSQVTEGNQPQHF
NA	TRBJ1-1	TRBV6-6	NA	TGTGCCAGCAGTTATACCGGGCCGCAACCCCTTGAAGCTTTCTTT	CASSYTGPQPLEAFF
few	TRBJ1-6	TRBV9	NA	TGTGCCAGCAGCTATCGGGGAACAACCTATAATTCACCCCTCCACTTT	CASSYRGTTYNSPLHF
NA	TRBJ2-1	TRBV21-1	NA	TGTGCCAGCGACAGGGAAGACAATGAGCAGTTCTTC	CASDREDNEQFF
many	TRBJ2-3	TRBV4-3	TRBD2	TGCGCCAGCAGCCAAGAGCTAGCGGGGCGGACAGATACGCAGTATTTT	CASSQELAGRTDTQYF
few	TRBJ1-4	TRBV4-1	NA	TGCGCCAGCAGCCAAGATCTCTCGGGCGGCGAAAAACTGTTTTTT	CASSQDLSGGEKLFF
few	TRBJ2-3	TRBV5-6	TRBD2	TGTGCCAGCAGCCATAGCGGGCTCACCGGCGGAGATACGCAGTATTTT	CASSHSGLTGGDTQYF
NA	TRBJ2-3	TRBV12-3/TRBV12-4	TRBD2	TGTGCCAGCAGTTTAGCGGCTAGCGGGATGGGTACGCAGTATTTT	CASSLAASGMGTQYF
NA	TRBJ2-3	TRBV9	NA	TGTGCCAGCAGCGTAGCCGGTCTACTCGGGGCAGATACGCAGTATTTT	CASSVAGLLGADTQYF
NA	TRBJ2-3	TRBV20-1	NA	TGCAGTGCTCACGGACCTGGGCCGACAGATACGCAGTATTTT	CSAHGPGPTDTQYF
many	TRBJ1-1	TRBV6-5	NA	TGTGCCAGCAGTTACAAGGGCACTGAAGCTTTCTTT	CASSYKGTEAFF
NA	TRBJ2-7	TRBV3-1	TRBD2	TGTGCCAGCAGCCAAGCCCTAGCGGGGGCCGGGAACTCCTACGAGCAGTACTTC	CASSQALAGAGNSYEQYF
few	TRBJ1-1	TRBV7-9	NA	TGTGCCAGCAGCTTAAACCTTAGTCCAGACACTGAAGCTTTCTTT	CASSLNLSPDTEAFF
NA	TRBJ2-1	TRBV12-3/TRBV12-4	NA	TGTGCCAGCACCCCACCGGTAAGCCGGGATGAGCAGTTCTTC	CASTPPVSRDEQFF
many	TRBJ2-3	TRBV7-9	NA	TGTGCCAGCAGCTCCCCCCACAGGGGACTAAGCACAGATACGCAGTATTTT	CASSSPHRGLSTDTQYF
few	TRBJ2-3	TRBV6-6	TRBD2	TGTGCCAGCAGAGGGACTAGCGGGGGGGTTGGCACAGATACGCAGTATTTT	CASRGTSGGVGTDTQYF
few	TRBJ2-7	TRBV5-1	NA	TGCGCCAGCAGCTTGACCGGGACGCCGAGGGAGCAGTACTTC	CASSLTGTPREQYF
few	TRBJ1-5	TRBV9	NA	TGTGCCAGCAGTGAAGACAGTAGCAATCAGCCCCAGCATTTT	CASSEDSSNQPQHF
NA	TRBJ2-2	TRBV20-1	NA	TGCAGTGCTAGACCCGCCGGGGCAGGGATGAACACCGGGGAGCTGTTTTTT	CSARPAGAGMNTGELFF
NA	TRBJ2-1	TRBV6-6	TRBD2	TGTGCCAGCAGCTCCGGGACTAGCGAGTTCTTC	CASSSGTSEFF
few	TRBJ2-5	TRBV15	NA	TGTGCCACCAGCACATCGCGCGGCCAAGAGACCCAGTACTTC	CATSTSRGQETQYF
NA	TRBJ2-2	TRBV2	TRBD2	TGTGCCAGCACTCCCACTAGCGGGTTAAACACCGGGGAGCTGTTTTTT	CASTPTSGLNTGELFF
few	TRBJ2-2	TRBV7-3	TRBD2	TGTGCCAGCAGCTACGATCCGGGACTAGCGGGGGTAGTAAACACCGGGGAGCTGTTTTTT	CASSYDPGLAGVVNTGELFF
few	TRBJ2-2	TRBV25-1	NA	TGTGCCAGCAGTGAGACAACGAACACCGGGGAGCTGTTTTTT	CASSETTNTGELFF
NA	TRBJ2-2	TRBV11-1	TRBD1	TGTGCCAGCAGCCGGACAGGGCCGGCCGGGGAGCTGTTTTTT	CASSRTGPAGELFF
few	TRBJ1-3	TRBV13	NA	TGTGCCAGCAGCTTTTCCGTTTTTGGAAACACCATATATTTT	CASSFSVFGNTIYF
NA	TRBJ1-5	TRBV6-1	NA	TGTGCCAGCAGTGAAATGGTGGGAGGTAGCAATCAGCCCCAGCATTTT	CASSEMVGGSNQPQHF
NA	TRBJ2-1	TRBV5-1	NA	TGCGCCAGCAGCCGTCCTGGGAGCTCCTACAATGAGCAGTTCTTC	CASSRPGSSYNEQFF
few	TRBJ1-2	TRBV24-1	NA	TGTGCCACCAGTGAGGCAACAAGCTATGGCTACACCTTC	CATSEATSYGYTF
few	TRBJ2-4	TRBV7-2	NA	TGTGCCAGCAGCTTTAGAGGGCGAGAGAACATTCAGTACTTC	CASSFRGRENIQYF
NA	TRBJ2-5	TRBV10-3	TRBD1	TGTGCCATCAGTGAAATGACAGGGGTGAGTTCTTCAGGAGAGACCCAGTACTTC	CAISEMTGVSSSGETQYF
few	TRBJ2-3	TRBV29-1	NA	TGCAGCGCCCAAGGTCTCCAGAGCACAGATACGCAGTATTTT	CSAQGLQSTDTQYF
NA	TRBJ2-3	TRBV7-9	NA	TGTGCCAGCAGCCGACTAGTGACAGATACGCAGTATTTT	CASSRLVTDTQYF
NA	TRBJ2-1	TRBV14	NA	TGTGCCAGCAGCCCCCTCGGGCGGGCCAATGAGCAGTTCTTC	CASSPLGRANEQFF
few	TRBJ1-6	TRBV14	NA	TGTGCCAGCAGCTGGACCCGGTCAAATTCACCCCTCCACTTT	CASSWTRSNSPLHF
NA	TRBJ2-1	TRBV27	NA	TGTGCCAGCAGTTTGTTACACAGGGGAGGATACAATGAGCAGTTCTTC	CASSLLHRGGYNEQFF
NA	TRBJ2-7	TRBV6-5	NA	TGTGCCAGCAGTTCCGGACGGGGGAACTACGAGCAGTACTTC	CASSSGRGNYEQYF